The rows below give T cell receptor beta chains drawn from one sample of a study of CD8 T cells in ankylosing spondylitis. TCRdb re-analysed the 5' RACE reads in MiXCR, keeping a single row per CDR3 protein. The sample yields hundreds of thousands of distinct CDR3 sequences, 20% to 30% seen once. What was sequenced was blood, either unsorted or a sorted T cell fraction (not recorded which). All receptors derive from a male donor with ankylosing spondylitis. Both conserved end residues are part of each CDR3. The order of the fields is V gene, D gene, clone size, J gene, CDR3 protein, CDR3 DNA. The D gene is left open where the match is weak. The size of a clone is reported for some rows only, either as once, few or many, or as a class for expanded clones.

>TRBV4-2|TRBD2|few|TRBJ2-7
CASSQGGGLAGNSYEQYF
TGTGCCAGCAGCCAAGGGGGAGGACTAGCGGGAAACTCCTACGAGCAGTACTTC
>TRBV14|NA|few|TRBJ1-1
CASSPRAGANTEAFF
TGTGCCAGCAGCCCTCGTGCGGGGGCGAACACTGAAGCTTTCTTT
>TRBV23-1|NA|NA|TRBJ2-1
CASSRTQATSPKYNEQFF
TGCGCCAGCTCCCGAACCCAAGCAACCTCACCTAAATACAATGAGCAGTTCTTC
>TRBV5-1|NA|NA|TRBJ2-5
CASSLEGVRETQYF
TGCGCCAGCAGCTTGGAAGGGGTTCGAGAGACCCAGTACTTC
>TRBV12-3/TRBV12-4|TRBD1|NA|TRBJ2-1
CASSFWGQGEANEQFF
TGTGCCAGCAGTTTTTGGGGACAGGGAGAGGCCAATGAGCAGTTCTTC
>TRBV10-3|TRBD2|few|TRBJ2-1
CAISDSGLAGVGVDNEQFF
TGTGCCATCAGTGACTCCGGACTAGCGGGAGTTGGGGTCGACAATGAGCAGTTCTTC
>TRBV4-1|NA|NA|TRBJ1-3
CASSRGISSGNTIYF
TGCGCCAGCAGCCGGGGGATCTCCTCTGGAAACACCATATATTTT
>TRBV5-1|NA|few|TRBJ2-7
CASSLGDTQNVQYF
TGCGCCAGCAGCTTGGGAGACACCCAGAACGTGCAGTACTTC
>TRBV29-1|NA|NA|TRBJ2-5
CSVTWGQETQYF
TGCAGTGTCACGTGGGGCCAAGAGACCCAGTACTTC
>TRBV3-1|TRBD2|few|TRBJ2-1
CASSPLAGVVYNEQFF
TGTGCCAGCAGCCCGTTAGCGGGAGTAGTTTACAATGAGCAGTTCTTC
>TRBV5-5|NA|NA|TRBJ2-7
CASSYETYSASYEQYF
TGTGCCAGCAGCTACGAGACTTACAGTGCGAGCTACGAGCAGTACTTC
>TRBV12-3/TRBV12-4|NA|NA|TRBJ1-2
CASSHHLRGVDYGYTF
TGTGCCAGCAGTCACCACCTGCGGGGAGTTGACTATGGCTACACCTTC
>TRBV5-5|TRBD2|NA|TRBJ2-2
CASSSVSGRGTGELFF
TGTGCCAGCAGCTCAGTTAGCGGGAGAGGAACCGGGGAGCTGTTTTTT
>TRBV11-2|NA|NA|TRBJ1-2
CASSLIRGHGYTF
TGTGCCAGCAGCTTAATCAGGGGTCACGGCTACACCTTC
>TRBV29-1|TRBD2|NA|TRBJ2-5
CSLTSGNYQETQYF
TGCAGCCTGACAAGCGGGAATTACCAAGAGACCCAGTACTTC